The clone carrying this T cell receptor (beta chain) came up a few times. In the authors' workflow: Amplification of reference gene primers was used by the study to estimate nucleated cell counts. Data came from immunoSEQ multiplex PCR; TCRdb stores just in-frame clones and leaves some out. V, J and clone size are taken as reported in that table, and D and trimming were inferred from the DNA itself. Of 120,000 to 150,000 clones listed, just over 85% are singletons. The data originate from a study of blood T cell repertoires in COVID-19. Study in general: Samples representing acute and convalescent COVID-19 were sourced from the United States, Italy and Spain. T cells, B-cell-depleted T cells, or PBMCs supplied cDNA or gDNA.

Germline-derived CDR1 and CDR2 are MNHEY and SVGAGI. V dropped 8 bases and J dropped 7; count of bases not matched to a gene: 8. The CDR3 is 13 amino acids. The clonotype was recovered from a woman between 55 and 75 years old with acute or convalescent COVID-19. This chain joins TRBV6-5 and TRBJ1-5; 7 bases line up with TRBD1. The sample taken for sequencing was peripheral blood. This CDR3 is CASSDRAYQPQHF. In DNA form, the CDR3 reads TGTGCCAGCTCTGACAGGGCGTACCAGCCCCAGCATTTT.